This section outlines one TCR beta chain sequence together with its context. This clonotype was seen many times. The antigen it recognizes is unknown. No base quality values were provided; no much bigger clone lies one nucleotide off. The 39 donors, aged about 6 to 95 years, were systemically healthy Caucasian individuals from Russia. Around 10 milliliters of peripheral blood were drawn from each donor into EDTA-treated Vacutainer tubes. Ficoll-Paque density-gradient centrifugation was used to isolate PBMCs, with at least 6 million per sample. Total RNA was extracted from PBMCs with Trizol reagent, with at least 6 micrograms obtained per sample. For every donor, flow cytometry on a PBMC aliquot measured the percentage of naive CD45RAhigh/CD27high T cells. The sample belongs to a study of blood T cells in healthy people across ages (dated by TCRdb to between 2014 and 2017). About the full investigation: Template switching captured roughly one uniquely barcoded TCR beta cDNA molecule per two T cells in model experiments. To avoid experimental bias, donors of different ages were distributed randomly across sequencing lanes. To track age-related changes in TCR beta repertoire diversity, the study relied on deep sequencing normalized with unique cDNA molecular identifiers. Two additional independent replicas of 1 million unique cDNA reads from the same blood draw were analyzed for two donors (one aged 18 to 30 and one aged 80 or older). Donors were grouped into four age groups: young (average approximately 15 years), middle-aged (roughly 40), aged (roughly 62) and long-lived (less than 85).

Library preparation was by 5' RACE. TCRdb shows the sequencer as Illumina HiSeq 2500. A second roughly 6 to 11 cycle PCR used a sample-barcoded 5' primer and a J-beta primer mix. A unique molecular identifier was introduced onto each TCR beta cDNA molecule by a template-switch 5' adaptor carrying 12 random nucleotides. Each sample yielded at least 3 million CDR3-containing paired-end reads. All of the RNA was converted into first-strand cDNA using the Mint cDNA synthesis kit, with a TRBC-specific oligonucleotide serving as the primer. Following uracil-DNA glycosylase treatment, all cDNA underwent a first 18-cycle PCR with the universal primers M1SS and BC2_uni_R. The authors' analysis ran thus. Each sample was normalized by randomly selecting 1 million high-quality reads, each carrying a distinct molecular identifier. Instead of being binned into consensus sequences, reads with shared molecular identifiers were discarded. CDR3 identification, clonotype clustering and error correction used MiTCR with a Q25 quality threshold and the strictest error-elimination algorithm. A nonparametric unseen species model using Euler transformation provided a lower-bound estimate of total TCR beta diversity. TCRdb passed the public sequencing reads through fastp at Q25 and MiXCR, retaining productive beta sequences. Rows with one shared CDR3 protein collapse into an entry with the most common genes and DNA. Here the V and J calls rest on TCRdb's processing, not on the authors' analysis. Here the sample has around 650,000 distinct CDR3 sequences; roughly 32% occur a single time. Roughly 15% of the sample rests with the top ten.

The germline V gene specifies MGHDK as CDR1 and SYGVNS as CDR2. Trimming leaves V shorter by 1 base and J shorter by 4 bases, with the junction holding 13 bases beyond the gene matches. From cysteine to phenylalanine, the CDR3 is 18 amino acids long. CDR3 DNA only is kept here, 54 bases in frame from base 1. What the authors observed across the whole study: Because the CMV infection status of the donors was unknown, age-related changes in expanded clonotypes may potentially have been confounded. Estimates of total diversity based on one million sequenced T cells were regarded as lower bounds and as underestimates. The percentage of naive T cells measured by flow cytometry correlated strongly with observed TCR beta diversity. Observed TCR beta diversity per million T cells fell roughly linearly with age, and a significant reduction was already apparent by age around 39. The long-lived group showed more naive CD4+ T cells, fewer expanded clones and increased TCR diversity than the aged group, suggesting age selection. Because profiling used bulk unsorted PBMCs, naive and antigen-experienced compartments could not be compared conclusively.

The sample comprised blood. The rearranged segments are TRBV25-1 and TRBJ2-3; a stretch of 8 junction bases matches TRBD2. The receptor's source is an elderly woman in good health. Donor details come from another sample of the same person, matched by shared clones. The CDR3: CASSELARVAGRADTQYF. The sequenced DNA: TGTGCCAGCAGTGAATTGGCTCGGGTAGCGGGAAGGGCAGATACGCAGTATTTT.